The T cell receptor (beta chain) described here comes from a study of cytomegalovirus exposure and HLA in healthy donors. Study-wide context: Later analysis reported that the roughly 120 validation repertoires shared the platform of the approximately 670 first-cohort repertoires.

CDR1 PRHDT and CDR2 FYEKMQ come from the germline V gene (reference sequence). Trimming pared 5 bases from V and 7 bases from J, leaving 21 bases between. This CDR3 is 16 amino acids long. Sequencing used immunoSEQ multiplex PCR; TCRdb keeps in-frame clones, though not all of them. Among 55,000 to 80,000 clones listed, roughly 94% were seen once. The approximately 120-subject validation cohort, separate from the approximately 670-subject first cohort, included the donors. The source is a woman between 18 and 30 years old in good health and CMV-seropositive. The chain couples TRBV13 to TRBJ2-1; D possibly corresponds to TRBD1 (5 bases). Sequenced sample: PBMCs. The CDR3 protein is CASSTNSRVGRNEQFF. CDR3 bases: TGTGCCAGCAGCACGAATAGCAGGGTAGGGCGGAATGAGCAGTTCTTC.